A single sample is the source of the 7 T cell receptor beta chains below, sequenced in a study of human T cells and chemical hapten exposure. TCRdb called the RACE reads again in MiXCR, with one record for every CDR3 protein. This table holds roughly 38,000 distinct CDR3 sequences, around 11% found once. Time point noted: pre-sensitization, week 0. Specified treatment: therapeutic diphenylcyclopropenone sensitization with weekly scalp DPC. The source was whole blood, collected in connection with sensitization to the hapten diphenylcyclopropenone (DPC). Every receptor here comes from a woman in her 30s with alopecia areata. Some clones in this sample may be carry-over from other donors' samples.

This clonotype was counted many times. V usage is TRBV28 and J usage is TRBJ2-1; 7 nucleotides agree with TRBD1. Germline values: CDR1 MDHEN, CDR2 SYDVKM. V gave up 11 bases and J gave up 6 bases; unmatched junction bases: 10. There are 13 residues in the CDR3. The CDR3 loop reads CACGNRGINEQFF. The CDR3 region has the DNA TGTGCCTGCGGTAACAGGGGTATCAATGAGCAGTTCTTC. The entire variable domain, with the rest obtained from reference TRBV28 and TRBJ2-1, is as follows: DVKVTQSSRYLVKRTGEKVFLECVQDMDHENMFWYRQDPGLGLRLIYFSYDVKMKEKGDIPEGYSVSREKKERFSLILESASTNQTSMYLCACGNRGINEQFFGPGTRLTVL.

The genes are TRBV5-5 and TRBJ2-7, with a tentative D call TRBD1 (6 bases). Trimming removed 2 bases from V and 1 base from J, with 16 bases in between. The CDR3 loop spans 16 amino acids. Germline V CDR1 and CDR2: SGHKS, YYEKEE (reference sequence). The CDR3 coding sequence is TGTGCCAGCAGCTTACAACCTACGACAGGTTCCTACGAGCAGTACTTC. It translates to CASSLQPTTGSYEQYF.

This clonotype was counted at least ten times. The V call is TRBV6-6, the J call TRBJ2-1; D is uncertain. CDR1 is MNHNY, CDR2 SVGAGI, per germline (reference sequence). Trimming pared 11 bases from V and 9 bases from J, leaving 14 bases between. The CDR3 runs to 11 residues. The DNA for the CDR3 is TGTGCCTCCTGGGATGGTACTGAGCAGTTCTTC. This encodes CASWDGTEQFF.

This clonotype appeared a few times. J is TRBJ1-2 and V is TRBV19; 7 nucleotides line up with TRBD1. The germline gives CDR1 LNHDA, CDR2 SQIVND (reference sequence). The CDR3 sequence is 14 residues long. V shed 3 bases, J shed 3 bases, and the junction held 4 bases outside the gene matches. The CDR3 sequence: CASSIQGDHYGYTF. The CDR3, as DNA: TGTGCCAGTAGTATCCAGGGGGACCACTATGGCTACACCTTC.

A word on this clonotype: An end of the junction does not agree with germline; a read error may underlie this. The genes are TRBV7-6 and TRBJ2-2, with TRBD1 matching over 9 bases. The CDR3 extends over 12 amino acids. CDR1 is SGHVS and CDR2 is FNYEAQ in the germline V gene. The CDR3: CVSRTGAGELFF. CDR3 sequence (DNA): TGTGTCAGCAGGACAGGGGCCGGGGAGCTGTTTTTT.

This clonotype turned up a few times. The chain is built from TRBV20-1 and TRBJ2-7, with no clear D. The CDR3 covers 12 residues. Germline V gives CDR1 DFQATT, CDR2 SNEGSKA (reference sequence). Trimming removed 0 bases at V and 7 bases at J, with 10 bases between. CDR3 region: CSARDSYVEQYF. CDR3 DNA: TGCAGTGCTAGAGATTCGTACGTGGAGCAGTACTTC.

The CDR3 DNA reads TGTGCCAGCTCGCAACGTACAGGGGGACGTGACTATGGCTACACCTTC. Translated, it gives CASSQRTGGRDYGYTF. The chain links TRBV18 to TRBJ1-2, with TRBD1 matching over 8 bases. The germline V gene has CDR1 KGHSH and CDR2 LQKENI. Trimming took 6 bases from V and 3 from J; bases not matched to a gene: 12. The CDR3 runs to 16 residues.